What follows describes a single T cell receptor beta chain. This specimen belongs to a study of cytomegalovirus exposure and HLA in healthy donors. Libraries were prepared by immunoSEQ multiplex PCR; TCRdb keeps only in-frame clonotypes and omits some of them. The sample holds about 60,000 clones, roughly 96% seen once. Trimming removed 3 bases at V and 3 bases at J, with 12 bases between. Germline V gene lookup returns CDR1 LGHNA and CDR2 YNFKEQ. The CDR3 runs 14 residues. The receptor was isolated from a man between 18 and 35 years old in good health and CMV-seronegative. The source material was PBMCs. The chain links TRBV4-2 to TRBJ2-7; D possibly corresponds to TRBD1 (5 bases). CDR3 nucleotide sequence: TGTGCCAGCAGCCAGACGACAGAAGGCTACGAGCAGTACTTC. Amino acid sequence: CASSQTTEGYEQYF.